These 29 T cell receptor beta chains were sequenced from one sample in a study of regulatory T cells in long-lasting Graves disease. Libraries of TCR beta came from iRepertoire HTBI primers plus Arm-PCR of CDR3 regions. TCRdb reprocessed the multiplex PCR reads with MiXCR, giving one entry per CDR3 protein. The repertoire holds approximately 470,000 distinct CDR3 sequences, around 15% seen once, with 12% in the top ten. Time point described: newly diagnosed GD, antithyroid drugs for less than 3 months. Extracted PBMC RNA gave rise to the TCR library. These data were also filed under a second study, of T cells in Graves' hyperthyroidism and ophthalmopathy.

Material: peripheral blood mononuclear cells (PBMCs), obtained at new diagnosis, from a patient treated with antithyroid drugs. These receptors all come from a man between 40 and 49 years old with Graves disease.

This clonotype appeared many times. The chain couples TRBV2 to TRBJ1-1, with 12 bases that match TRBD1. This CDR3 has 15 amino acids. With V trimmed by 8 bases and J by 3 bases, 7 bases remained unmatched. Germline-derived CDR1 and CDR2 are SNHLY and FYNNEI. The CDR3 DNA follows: TGTGCCAGCGCGGGACAGGGGGCGCGAGACACTGAAGCTTTCTTT. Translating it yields CASAGQGARDTEAFF.

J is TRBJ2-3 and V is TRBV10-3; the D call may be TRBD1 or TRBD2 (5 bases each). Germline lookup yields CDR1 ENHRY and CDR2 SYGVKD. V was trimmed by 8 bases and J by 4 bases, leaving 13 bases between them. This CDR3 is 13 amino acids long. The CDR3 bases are TGTGCCATCGACGAGGGACGCGCAGATACGCAGTATTTT. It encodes CAIDEGRADTQYF.

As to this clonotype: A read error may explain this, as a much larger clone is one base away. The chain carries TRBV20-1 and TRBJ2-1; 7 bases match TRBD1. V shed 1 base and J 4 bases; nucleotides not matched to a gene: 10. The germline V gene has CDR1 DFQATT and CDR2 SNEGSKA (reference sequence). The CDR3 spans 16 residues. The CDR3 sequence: CSARARQGRKYNEQFF. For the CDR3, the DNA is TGCAGTGCTAGAGCCAGACAGGGTCGGAAGTACAATGAGCAGTTCTTC.

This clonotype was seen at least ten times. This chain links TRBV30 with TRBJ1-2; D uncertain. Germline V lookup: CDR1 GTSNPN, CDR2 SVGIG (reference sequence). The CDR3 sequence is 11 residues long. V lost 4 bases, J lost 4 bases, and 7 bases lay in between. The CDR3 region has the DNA TGTGCCTGGAAACAAAGCTATGGCTACACCTTC. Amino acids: CAWKQSYGYTF.

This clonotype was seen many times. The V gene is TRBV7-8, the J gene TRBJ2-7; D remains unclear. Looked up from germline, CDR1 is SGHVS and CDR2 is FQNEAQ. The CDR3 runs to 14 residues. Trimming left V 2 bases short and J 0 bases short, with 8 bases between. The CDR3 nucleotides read TGTGCCAGCAGCTTATTTCGCAGCTCCTACGAGCAGTACTTC. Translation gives CASSLFRSSYEQYF. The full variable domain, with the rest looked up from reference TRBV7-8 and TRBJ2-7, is GAGVSQSPRYKVAKRGQDVALRCDPISGHVSLFWYQQALGQGPEFLTYFQNEAQLDKSGLPSDRFFAERPEGSVSTLKIQRTQQEDSAVYLCASSLFRSSYEQYFGPGTRLTVT.

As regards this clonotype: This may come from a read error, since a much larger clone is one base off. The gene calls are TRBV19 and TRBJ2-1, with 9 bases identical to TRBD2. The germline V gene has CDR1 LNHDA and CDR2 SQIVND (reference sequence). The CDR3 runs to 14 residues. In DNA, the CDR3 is TGTACCAGTAGTAGACTAGCGGAGTACAATGAGCAGTTCTTC. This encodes CTSSRLAEYNEQFF.

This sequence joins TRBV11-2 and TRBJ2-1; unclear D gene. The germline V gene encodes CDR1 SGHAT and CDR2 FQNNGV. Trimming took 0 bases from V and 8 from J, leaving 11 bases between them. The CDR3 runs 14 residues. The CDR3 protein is CASSLDDPRDEQFF. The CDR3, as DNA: TGTGCCAGCAGCTTAGATGACCCACGGGATGAGCAGTTCTTC.

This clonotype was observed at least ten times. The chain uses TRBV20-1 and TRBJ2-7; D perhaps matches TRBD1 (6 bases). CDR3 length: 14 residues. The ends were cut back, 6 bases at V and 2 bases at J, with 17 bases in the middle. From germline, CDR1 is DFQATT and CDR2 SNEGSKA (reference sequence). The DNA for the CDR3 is TGCAGTGCAAACGACAGGAACCTAGCCTACGAGCAGTACTTC. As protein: CSANDRNLAYEQYF.

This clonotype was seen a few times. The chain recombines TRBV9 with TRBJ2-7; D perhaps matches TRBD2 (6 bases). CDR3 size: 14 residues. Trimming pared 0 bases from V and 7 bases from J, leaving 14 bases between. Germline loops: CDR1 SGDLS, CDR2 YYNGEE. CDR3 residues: CASSVALRDWEQYF. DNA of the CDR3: TGTGCCAGCAGCGTAGCACTGAGGGACTGGGAGCAGTACTTC.

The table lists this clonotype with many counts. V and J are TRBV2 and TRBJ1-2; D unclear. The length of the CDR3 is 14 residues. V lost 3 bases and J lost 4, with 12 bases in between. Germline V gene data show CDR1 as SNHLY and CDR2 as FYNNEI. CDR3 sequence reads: CASSDARRGYGYTF. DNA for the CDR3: TGTGCCAGCAGTGATGCCAGGAGAGGCTATGGCTACACCTTC.

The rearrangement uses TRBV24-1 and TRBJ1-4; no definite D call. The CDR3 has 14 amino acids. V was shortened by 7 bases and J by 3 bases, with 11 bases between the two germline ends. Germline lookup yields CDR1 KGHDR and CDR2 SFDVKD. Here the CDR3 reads CATSSAEANEKLFF. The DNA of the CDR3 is TGTGCCACCAGCTCGGCGGAGGCTAATGAAAAACTGTTTTTT.

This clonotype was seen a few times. The CDR3: CSATEGRSYNEQFF. The CDR3 DNA sequence: TGCAGTGCTACGGAGGGCAGGTCCTACAATGAGCAGTTCTTC. The rearrangement links TRBV20-1 to TRBJ2-1; D perhaps matches TRBD2 (6 bases). This CDR3 has 14 residues. Germline assignment: CDR1 DFQATT and CDR2 SNEGSKA (reference sequence). Deletions cut 4 bases from V and 1 base from J, with 11 bases between.

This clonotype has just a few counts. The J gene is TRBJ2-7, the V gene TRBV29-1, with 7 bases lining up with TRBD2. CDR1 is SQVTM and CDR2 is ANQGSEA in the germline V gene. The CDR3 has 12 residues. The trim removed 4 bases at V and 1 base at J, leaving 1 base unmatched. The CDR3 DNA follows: TGCAGCGTTGTCGGGGGGTCCTACGAGCAGTACTTC. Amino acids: CSVVGGSYEQYF.

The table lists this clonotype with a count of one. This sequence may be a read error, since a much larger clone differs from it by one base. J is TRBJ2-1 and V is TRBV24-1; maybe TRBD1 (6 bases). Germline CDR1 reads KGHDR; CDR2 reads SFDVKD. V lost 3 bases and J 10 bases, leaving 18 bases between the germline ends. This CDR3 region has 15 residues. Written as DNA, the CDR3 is TGTGCCACCAGTGATCAGGGGTCAGGGGTCGACGAGCAGTTCTTC. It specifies CATSDQGSGVDEQFF.

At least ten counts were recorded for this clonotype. DNA of the CDR3: TGTGCCAGCAGCCCGTCGGACCCTGCCGGCGCAGATACGCAGTATTTT. Translated, it gives CASSPSDPAGADTQYF. The chain is built from TRBV7-9 and TRBJ2-3; D not resolved. V dropped 5 bases and J dropped 4 bases, with 19 bases sitting between them. The CDR3 loop spans 16 amino acids. Germline lookup yields CDR1 SEHNR and CDR2 FQNEAQ (reference sequence).

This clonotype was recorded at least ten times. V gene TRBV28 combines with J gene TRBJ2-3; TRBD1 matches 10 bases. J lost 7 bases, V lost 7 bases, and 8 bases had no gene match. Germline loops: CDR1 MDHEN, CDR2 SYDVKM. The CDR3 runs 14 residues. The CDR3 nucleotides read TGTGCCAGCACACAGGGACAGGGGCGCTATACGCAGTATTTT. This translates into CASTQGQGRYTQYF. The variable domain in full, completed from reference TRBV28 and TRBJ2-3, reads DVKVTQSSRYLVKRTGEKVFLECVQDMDHENMFWYRQDPGLGLRLIYFSYDVKMKEKGDIPEGYSVSREKKERFSLILESASTNQTSMYLCASTQGQGRYTQYFGPGTRLTVL.

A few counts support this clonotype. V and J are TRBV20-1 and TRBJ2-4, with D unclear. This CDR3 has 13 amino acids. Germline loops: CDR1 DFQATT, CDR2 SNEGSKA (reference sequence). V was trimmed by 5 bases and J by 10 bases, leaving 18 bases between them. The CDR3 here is CSAGPGSEWIQYF. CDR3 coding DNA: TGCAGTGCTGGCCCCGGCTCCGAATGGATTCAGTACTTC.

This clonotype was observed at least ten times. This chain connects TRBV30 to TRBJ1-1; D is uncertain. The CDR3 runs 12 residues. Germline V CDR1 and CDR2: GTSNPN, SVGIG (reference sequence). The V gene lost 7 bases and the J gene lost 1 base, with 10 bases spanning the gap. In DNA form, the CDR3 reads TGTGCCTACGACAACACGAACACTGAAGCTTTCTTT. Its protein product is CAYDNTNTEAFF.

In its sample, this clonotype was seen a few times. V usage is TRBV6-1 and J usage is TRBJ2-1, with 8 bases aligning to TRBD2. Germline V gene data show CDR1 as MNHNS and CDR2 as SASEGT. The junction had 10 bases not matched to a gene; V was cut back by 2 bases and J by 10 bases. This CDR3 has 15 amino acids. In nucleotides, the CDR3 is TGTGCCAGCAGTGAATGGGCGGGAGGACCCCCAGAGCAGTTCTTC. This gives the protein CASSEWAGGPPEQFF.

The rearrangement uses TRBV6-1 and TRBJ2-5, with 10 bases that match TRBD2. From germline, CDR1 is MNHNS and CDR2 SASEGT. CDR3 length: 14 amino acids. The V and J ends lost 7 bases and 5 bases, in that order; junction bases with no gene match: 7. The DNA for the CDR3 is TGTGCCAGCACTCCAGGGACTAGCGCGGAGACCCAGTACTTC. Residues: CASTPGTSAETQYF.

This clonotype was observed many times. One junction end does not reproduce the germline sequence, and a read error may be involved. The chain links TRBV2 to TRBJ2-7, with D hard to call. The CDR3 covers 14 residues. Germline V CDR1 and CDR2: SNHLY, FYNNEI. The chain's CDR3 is CASSEEHYSPEQYF. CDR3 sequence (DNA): TGTGCCAGCAGCGAAGAGCACTACTCCCCCGAGCAGTACTTC.

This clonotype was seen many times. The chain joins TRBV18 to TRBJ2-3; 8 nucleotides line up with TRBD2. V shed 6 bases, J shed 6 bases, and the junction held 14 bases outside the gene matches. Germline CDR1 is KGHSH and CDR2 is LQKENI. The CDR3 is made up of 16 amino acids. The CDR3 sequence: CASSSTSAQYGDTQYF. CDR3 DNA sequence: TGTGCCAGCTCGTCGACTAGCGCTCAATATGGCGATACGCAGTATTTT.

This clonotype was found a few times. The CDR3 nucleotides read TGTGCCAGCAGCTCCGAAGGGGGTGGCTACACCTTC. It encodes CASSSEGGGYTF. The rearrangement joins TRBV7-3 to TRBJ1-2; D possibly corresponds to TRBD1 (6 bases). The CDR3 sequence is 12 residues long. V was clipped by 4 bases and J by 7 bases, with 10 bases between them. Germline CDR1 reads SGHTA; CDR2 reads FQGTGA.

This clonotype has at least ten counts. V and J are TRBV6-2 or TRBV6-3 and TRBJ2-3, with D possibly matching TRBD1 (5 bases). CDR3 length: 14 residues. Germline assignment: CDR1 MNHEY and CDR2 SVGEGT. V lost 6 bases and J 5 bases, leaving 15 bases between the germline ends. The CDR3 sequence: CASRLNRQLDTQYF. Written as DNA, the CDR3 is TGTGCCAGCAGACTCAATCGACAGCTAGATACGCAGTATTTT.

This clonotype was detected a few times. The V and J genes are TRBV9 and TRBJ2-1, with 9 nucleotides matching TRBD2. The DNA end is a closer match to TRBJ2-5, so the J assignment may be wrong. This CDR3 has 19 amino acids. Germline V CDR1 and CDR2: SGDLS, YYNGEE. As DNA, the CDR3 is TGTGCCAGCAGCGTAGGGGCTAGCGGGGCCGGATGGGGGCAAGAGACCCAGTACTTC. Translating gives CASSVGASGAGWGQETQYF.

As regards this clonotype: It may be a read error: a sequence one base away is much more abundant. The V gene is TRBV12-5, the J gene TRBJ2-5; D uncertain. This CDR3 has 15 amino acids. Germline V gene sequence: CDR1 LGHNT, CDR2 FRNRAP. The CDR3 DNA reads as TGTGCTAGTGGTTTGGTATTGCCAGACGAAGAGGCCCAGTACTTC. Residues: CASGLVLPDEEAQYF.

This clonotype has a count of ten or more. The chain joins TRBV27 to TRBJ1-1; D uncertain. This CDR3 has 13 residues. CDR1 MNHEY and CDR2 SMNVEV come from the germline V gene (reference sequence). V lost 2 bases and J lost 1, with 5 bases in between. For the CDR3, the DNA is TGTGCCAGCAGTTTAATTCAGAACACTGAAGCTTTCTTT. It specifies CASSLIQNTEAFF.

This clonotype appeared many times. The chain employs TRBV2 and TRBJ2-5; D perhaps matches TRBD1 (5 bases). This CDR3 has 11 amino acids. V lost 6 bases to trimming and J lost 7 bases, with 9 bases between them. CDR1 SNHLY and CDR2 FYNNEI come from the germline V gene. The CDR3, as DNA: TGTGCCAGCAGGAATAGGGGGACCCAGTACTTC. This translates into CASRNRGTQYF.

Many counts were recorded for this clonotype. The CDR3 spells CASSRGRLAGTETQYF. The DNA of the CDR3 is TGTGCCAGCAGCAGGGGGAGACTAGCGGGGACAGAGACCCAGTACTTC. This chain links TRBV11-2 with TRBJ2-5; 11 bases match TRBD2. The CDR3 loop spans 16 amino acids. The germline V gene encodes CDR1 SGHAT and CDR2 FQNNGV. The junction had 9 bases not matched to a gene; V was cut back by 5 bases and J by 4 bases. The full variable domain, rest sourced from reference TRBV11-2 and TRBJ2-5, is EAGVAQSPRYKIIEKRQSVAFWCNPISGHATLYWYQQILGQGPKLLIQFQNNGVVDDSQLPKDRFSAERLKGVDSTLKIQPAKLEDSAVYLCASSRGRLAGTETQYFGPGTRLLVL.